Listed here is a single TCR beta chain. These data originate in a study of blood T cell repertoires in COVID-19. The CDR3 sequence is 14 residues long. Trimming cost V 0 bases and J 6 bases, with 13 bases left between them. Germline CDR1 and CDR2: SGHTS and YDEGEE. Data came from immunoSEQ multiplex PCR; TCRdb stores just in-frame clones and leaves some out. The sample yields 200,000 to 300,000 clones, around 87% seen once. J is TRBJ2-7 and V is TRBV5-8; D not resolved. The sequencing input was peripheral blood. The TCR sequence derives from a man aged 55 to 69 who had recovered from COVID-19. This CDR3 reads CASSLGPAWSEQYF. Here the CDR3 DNA reads TGTGCCAGCAGCTTGGGACCGGCGTGGAGCGAGCAGTACTTC.